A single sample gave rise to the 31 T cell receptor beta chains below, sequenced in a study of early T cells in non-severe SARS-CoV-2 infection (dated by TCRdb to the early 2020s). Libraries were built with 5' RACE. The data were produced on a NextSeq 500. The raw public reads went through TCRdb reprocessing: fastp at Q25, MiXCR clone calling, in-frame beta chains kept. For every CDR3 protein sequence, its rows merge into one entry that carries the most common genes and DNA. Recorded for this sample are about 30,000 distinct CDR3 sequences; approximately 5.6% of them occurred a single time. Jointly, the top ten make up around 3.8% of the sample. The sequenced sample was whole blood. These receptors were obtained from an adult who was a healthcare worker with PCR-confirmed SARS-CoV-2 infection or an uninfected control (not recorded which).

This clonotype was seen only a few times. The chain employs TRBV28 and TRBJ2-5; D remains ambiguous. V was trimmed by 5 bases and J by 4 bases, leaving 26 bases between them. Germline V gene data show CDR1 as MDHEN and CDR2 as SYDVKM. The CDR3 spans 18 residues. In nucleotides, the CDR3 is TGTGCCAGCAGTGCACATCCACTCGTCCTTAAAGGTGGAGAGACCCAGTACTTC. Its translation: CASSAHPLVLKGGETQYF.

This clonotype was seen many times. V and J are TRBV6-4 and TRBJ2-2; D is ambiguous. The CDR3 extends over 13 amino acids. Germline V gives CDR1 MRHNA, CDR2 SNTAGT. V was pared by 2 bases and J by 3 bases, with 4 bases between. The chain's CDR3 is CASSDSDTGELFF. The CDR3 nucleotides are TGTGCCAGCAGTGACAGCGACACCGGGGAGCTGTTTTTT.

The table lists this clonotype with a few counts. CDR3 amino acids: CASRDTSGTQETQYF. The CDR3 region has the DNA TGTGCCAGCAGAGACACTAGCGGGACGCAAGAGACCCAGTACTTC. The rearrangement joins TRBV5-4 to TRBJ2-5; 10 positions agree with TRBD2. Germline CDR1 is SGHNT and CDR2 is YYREEE (reference sequence). The CDR3 covers 15 residues. After removal of 5 bases from V and 2 bases from J, the junction contained 6 bases not matched to a gene.

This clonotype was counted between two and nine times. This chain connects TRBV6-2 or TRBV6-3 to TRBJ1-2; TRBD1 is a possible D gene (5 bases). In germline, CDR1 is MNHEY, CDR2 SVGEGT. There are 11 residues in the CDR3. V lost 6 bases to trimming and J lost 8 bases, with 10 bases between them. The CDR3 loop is CASRTGPGYTF. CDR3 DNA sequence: TGTGCCAGCAGAACAGGCCCGGGCTACACCTTC.

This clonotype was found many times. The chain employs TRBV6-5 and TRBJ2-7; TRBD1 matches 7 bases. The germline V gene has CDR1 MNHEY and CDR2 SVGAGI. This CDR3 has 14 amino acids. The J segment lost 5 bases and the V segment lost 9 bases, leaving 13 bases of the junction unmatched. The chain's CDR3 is CASTDRASIHEQYF. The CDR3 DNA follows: TGTGCCAGTACCGACAGGGCTTCCATCCACGAGCAGTACTTC.

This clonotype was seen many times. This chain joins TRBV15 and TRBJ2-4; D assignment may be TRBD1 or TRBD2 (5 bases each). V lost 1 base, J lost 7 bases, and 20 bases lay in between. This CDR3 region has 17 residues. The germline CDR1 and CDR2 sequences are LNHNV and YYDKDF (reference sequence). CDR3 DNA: TGTGCCACCAGCAGAGGTACCGGGTTGGGGGAATGGAACATTCAGTACTTC. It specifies CATSRGTGLGEWNIQYF.

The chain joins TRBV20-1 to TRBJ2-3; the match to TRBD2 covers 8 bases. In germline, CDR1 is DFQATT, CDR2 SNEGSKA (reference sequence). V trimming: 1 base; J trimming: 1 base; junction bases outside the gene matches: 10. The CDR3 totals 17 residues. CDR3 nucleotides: TGCAGTGCTAGAGCCTGGTTACGGGGGGGCGGCACAGATACGCAGTATTTT. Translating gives CSARAWLRGGGTDTQYF.

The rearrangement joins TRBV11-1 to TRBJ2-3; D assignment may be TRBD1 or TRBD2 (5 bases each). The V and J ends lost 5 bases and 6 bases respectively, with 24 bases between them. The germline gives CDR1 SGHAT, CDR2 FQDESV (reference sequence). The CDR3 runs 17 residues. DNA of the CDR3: TGTGCCAGCAGCCATTGGGGGAAGCGAGCTCCCGCGGATACGCAGTATTTT. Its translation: CASSHWGKRAPADTQYF. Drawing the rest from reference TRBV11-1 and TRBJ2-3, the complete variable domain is EAEVAQSPRYKITEKSQAVAFWCDPISGHATLYWYRQILGQGPELLVQFQDESVVDDSQLPKDRFSAERLKGVDSTLKIQPAELGDSAMYLCASSHWGKRAPADTQYFGPGTRLTVL.

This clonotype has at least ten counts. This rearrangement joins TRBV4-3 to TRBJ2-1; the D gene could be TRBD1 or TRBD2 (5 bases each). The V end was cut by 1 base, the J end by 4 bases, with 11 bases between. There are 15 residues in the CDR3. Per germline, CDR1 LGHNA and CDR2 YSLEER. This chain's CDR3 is CASSQARGDYNEQFF. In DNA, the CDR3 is TGCGCCAGCAGCCAAGCAAGAGGGGATTACAATGAGCAGTTCTTC.

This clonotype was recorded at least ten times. CDR3 region: CASSLTLLGGIGQPQHF. In nucleotides, the CDR3 is TGCGCCAGCAGCTTGACTCTCCTGGGCGGGATAGGGCAGCCCCAGCATTTT. The chain employs TRBV5-1 and TRBJ1-5; the D is unclear. The germline gives CDR1 SGHRS, CDR2 YFSETQ. V shed 1 base and J shed 7 bases, with 21 bases lying between them. The CDR3 covers 17 residues.

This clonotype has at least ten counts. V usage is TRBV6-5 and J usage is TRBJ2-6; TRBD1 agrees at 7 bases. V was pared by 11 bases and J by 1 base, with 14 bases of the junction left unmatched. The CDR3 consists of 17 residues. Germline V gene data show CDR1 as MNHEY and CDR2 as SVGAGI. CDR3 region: CAVSRQGVTSGANVLTF. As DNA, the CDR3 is TGTGCCGTCTCGCGACAGGGAGTAACATCTGGGGCCAACGTCCTGACTTTC.

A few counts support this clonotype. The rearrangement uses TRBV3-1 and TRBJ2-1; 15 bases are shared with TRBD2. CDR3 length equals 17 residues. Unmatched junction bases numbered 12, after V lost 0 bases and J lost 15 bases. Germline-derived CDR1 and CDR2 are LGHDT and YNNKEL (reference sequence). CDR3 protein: CASSQETGTSGRIRRFF. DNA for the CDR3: TGTGCCAGCAGCCAAGAGACCGGGACTAGCGGGAGGATCCGGCGGTTCTTC.

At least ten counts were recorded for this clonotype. CDR3 amino acids: CASSSTGGMNTEAFF. The CDR3 DNA reads TGTGCCAGCAGCTCTACAGGGGGAATGAACACTGAAGCTTTCTTT. The chain couples TRBV3-1 to TRBJ1-1; 8 nucleotides align to TRBD1. CDR3 length equals 15 residues. Germline CDR1 and CDR2: LGHDT and YNNKEL (reference sequence). V trimming: 5 bases; J trimming: 0 bases; junction bases outside the gene matches: 5.

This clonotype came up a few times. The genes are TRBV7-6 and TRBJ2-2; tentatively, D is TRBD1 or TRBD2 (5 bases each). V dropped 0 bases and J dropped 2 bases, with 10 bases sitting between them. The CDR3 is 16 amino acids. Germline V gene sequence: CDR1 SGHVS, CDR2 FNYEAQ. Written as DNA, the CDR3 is TGTGCCAGCAGCTTAGCTCCCGGGGCCAACACCGGGGAGCTGTTTTTT. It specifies CASSLAPGANTGELFF.

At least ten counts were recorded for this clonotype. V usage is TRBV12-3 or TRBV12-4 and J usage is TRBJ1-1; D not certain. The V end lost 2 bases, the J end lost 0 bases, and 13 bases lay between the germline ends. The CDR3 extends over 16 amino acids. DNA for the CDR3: TGTGCCAGCAGTTTAATGTCCGGGCCCGTGAACACTGAAGCTTTCTTT. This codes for CASSLMSGPVNTEAFF.

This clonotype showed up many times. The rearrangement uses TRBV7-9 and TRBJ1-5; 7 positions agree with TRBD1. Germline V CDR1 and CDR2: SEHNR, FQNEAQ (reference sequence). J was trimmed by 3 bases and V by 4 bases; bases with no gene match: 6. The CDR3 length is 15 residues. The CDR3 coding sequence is TGTGCCAGCAGCTCTACAGGGGTACTCAATCAGCCCCAGCATTTT. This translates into CASSSTGVLNQPQHF.

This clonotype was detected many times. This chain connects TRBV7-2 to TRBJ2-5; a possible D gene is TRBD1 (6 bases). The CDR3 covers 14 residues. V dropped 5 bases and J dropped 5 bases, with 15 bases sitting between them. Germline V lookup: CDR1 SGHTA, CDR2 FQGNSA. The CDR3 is CASSRDIPPETQYF. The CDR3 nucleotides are TGTGCCAGCAGCAGGGACATACCCCCTGAGACCCAGTACTTC. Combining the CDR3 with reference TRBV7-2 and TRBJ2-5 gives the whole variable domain GAGVSQSPSNKVTEKGKDVELRCDPISGHTALYWYRQSLGQGLEFLIYFQGNSAPDKSGLPSDRFSAERTGGSVSTLTIQRTQQEDSAVYLCASSRDIPPETQYFGPGTRLLVL.

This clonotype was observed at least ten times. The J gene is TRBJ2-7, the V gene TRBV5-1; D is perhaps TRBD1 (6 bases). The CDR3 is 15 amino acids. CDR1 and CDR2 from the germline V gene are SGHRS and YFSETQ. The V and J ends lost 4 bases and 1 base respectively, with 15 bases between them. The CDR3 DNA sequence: TGCGCCAGCAGCACCTCCGGGACAACTTCCTACGAGCAGTACTTC. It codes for CASSTSGTTSYEQYF. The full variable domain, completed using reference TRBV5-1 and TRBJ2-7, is KAGVTQTPRYLIKTRGQQVTLSCSPISGHRSVSWYQQTPGQGLQFLFEYFSETQRNKGNFPGRFSGRQFSNSRSEMNVSTLELGDSALYLCASSTSGTTSYEQYFGPGTRLTVT.

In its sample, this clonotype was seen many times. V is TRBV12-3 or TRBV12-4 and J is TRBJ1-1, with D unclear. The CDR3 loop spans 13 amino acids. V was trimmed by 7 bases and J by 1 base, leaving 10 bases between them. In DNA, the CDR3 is TGTGCCAGCATGACGGGCCCGAACACTGAAGCTTTCTTT. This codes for CASMTGPNTEAFF.

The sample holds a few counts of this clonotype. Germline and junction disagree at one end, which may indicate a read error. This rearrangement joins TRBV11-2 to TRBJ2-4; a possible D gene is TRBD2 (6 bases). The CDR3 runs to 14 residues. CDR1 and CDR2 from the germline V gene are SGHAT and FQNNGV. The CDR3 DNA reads TGTGCCAGCAGCTTAGATCGAAGGGTTAGCGGACTGTGCTTC. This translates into CASSLDRRVSGLCF.

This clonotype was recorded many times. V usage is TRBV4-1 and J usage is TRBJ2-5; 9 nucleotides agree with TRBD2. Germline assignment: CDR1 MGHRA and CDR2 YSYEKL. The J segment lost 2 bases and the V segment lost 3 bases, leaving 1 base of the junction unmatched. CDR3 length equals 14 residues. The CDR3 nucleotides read TGCGCCAGCAGCCATCTAGCGGGACAAGAGACCCAGTACTTC. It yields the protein CASSHLAGQETQYF.

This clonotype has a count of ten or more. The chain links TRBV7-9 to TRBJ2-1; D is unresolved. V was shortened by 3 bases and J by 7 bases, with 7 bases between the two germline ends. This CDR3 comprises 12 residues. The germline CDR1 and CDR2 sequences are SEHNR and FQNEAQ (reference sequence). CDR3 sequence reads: CASSLMGNEQFF. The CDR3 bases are TGTGCCAGCAGCTTGATGGGGAATGAGCAGTTCTTC.

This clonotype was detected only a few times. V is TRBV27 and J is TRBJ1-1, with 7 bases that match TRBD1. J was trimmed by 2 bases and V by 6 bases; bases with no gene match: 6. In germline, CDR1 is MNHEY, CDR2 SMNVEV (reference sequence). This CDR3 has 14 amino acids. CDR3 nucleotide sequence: TGTGCCAGCAGGGCAGGGGGGGGCAACACTGAAGCTTTCTTT. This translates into CASRAGGGNTEAFF.

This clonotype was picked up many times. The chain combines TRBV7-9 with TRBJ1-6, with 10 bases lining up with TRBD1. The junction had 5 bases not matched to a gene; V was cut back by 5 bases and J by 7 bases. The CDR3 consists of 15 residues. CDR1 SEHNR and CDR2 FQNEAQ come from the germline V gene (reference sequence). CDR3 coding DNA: TGTGCCAGCAGCCATTGGGACAGGGGAAATTCACCCCTCCACTTT. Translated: CASSHWDRGNSPLHF.

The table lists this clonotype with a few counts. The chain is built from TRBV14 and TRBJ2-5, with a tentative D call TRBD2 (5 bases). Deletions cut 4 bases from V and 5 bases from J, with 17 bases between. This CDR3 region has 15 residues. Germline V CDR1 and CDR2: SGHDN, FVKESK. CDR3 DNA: TGTGCCAGCAGCCCCCTAGCAGCCATAGGGGAGACCCAGTACTTC. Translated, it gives CASSPLAAIGETQYF.

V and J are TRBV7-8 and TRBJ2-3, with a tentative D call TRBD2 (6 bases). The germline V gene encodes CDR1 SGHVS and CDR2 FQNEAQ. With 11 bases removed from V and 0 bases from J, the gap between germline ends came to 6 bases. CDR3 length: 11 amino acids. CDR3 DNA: TGTGCCGCGGGAAGCACAGATACGCAGTATTTT. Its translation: CAAGSTDTQYF.

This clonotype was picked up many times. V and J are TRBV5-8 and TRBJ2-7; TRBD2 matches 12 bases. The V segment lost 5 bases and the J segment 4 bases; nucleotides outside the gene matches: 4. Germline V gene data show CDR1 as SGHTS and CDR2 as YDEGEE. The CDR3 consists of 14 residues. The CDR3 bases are TGTGCCAGCAGAACCGGGACTAGCGGGTACGAGCAGTACTTC. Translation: CASRTGTSGYEQYF.

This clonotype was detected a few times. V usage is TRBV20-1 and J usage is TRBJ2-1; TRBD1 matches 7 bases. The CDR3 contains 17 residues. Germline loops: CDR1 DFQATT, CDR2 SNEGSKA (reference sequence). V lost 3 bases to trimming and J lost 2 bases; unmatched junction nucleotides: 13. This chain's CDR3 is CSASDPVWQGAYNEQFF. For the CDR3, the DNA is TGCAGTGCTAGTGATCCTGTGTGGCAGGGGGCCTACAATGAGCAGTTCTTC.

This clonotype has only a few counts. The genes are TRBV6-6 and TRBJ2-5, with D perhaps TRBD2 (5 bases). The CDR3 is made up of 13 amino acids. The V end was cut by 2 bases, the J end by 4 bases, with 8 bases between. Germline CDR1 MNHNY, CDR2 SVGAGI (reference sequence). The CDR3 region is CASSYAGRETQYF. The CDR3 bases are TGTGCCAGCAGTTACGCGGGTCGAGAGACCCAGTACTTC.

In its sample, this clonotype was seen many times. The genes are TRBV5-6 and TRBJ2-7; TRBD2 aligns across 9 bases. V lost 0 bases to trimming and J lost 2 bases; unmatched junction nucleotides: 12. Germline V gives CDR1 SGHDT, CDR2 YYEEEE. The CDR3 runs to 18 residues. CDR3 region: CASSLVLAGRRHTYEQYF. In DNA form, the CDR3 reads TGTGCCAGCAGCTTGGTACTAGCGGGTAGGAGGCATACCTACGAGCAGTACTTC.

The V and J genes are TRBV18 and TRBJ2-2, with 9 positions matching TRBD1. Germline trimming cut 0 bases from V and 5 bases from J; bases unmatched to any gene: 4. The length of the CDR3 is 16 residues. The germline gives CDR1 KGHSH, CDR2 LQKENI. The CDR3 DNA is TGTGCCAGCTCACCACCATCGACAGGGGGAACCGGGGAGCTGTTTTTT. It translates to CASSPPSTGGTGELFF.